This TCR beta chain derives from a study of blood T cell repertoires in COVID-19. Method: immunoSEQ multiplex PCR; TCRdb's copy keeps in-frame clones and lacks some. The profile shows under 350,000 clones, roughly 90% of them singletons. Seattle patients were enrolled while actively infected and followed longitudinally. J gave up 6 bases and V 3 bases, and 2 bases lay outside the gene matches. This CDR3 comprises 14 residues. CDR1 is SGHTS, CDR2 YDEGEE, per germline. The V and J genes are TRBV5-8 and TRBJ2-1; the match to TRBD2 covers 11 bases. The sequencing input was peripheral blood. The sequence came from a young woman with COVID-19, enrolled during active disease. The CDR3 loop is CASSWGTSGNEQFF. In nucleotides, the CDR3 is TGTGCCAGCAGCTGGGGGACTAGCGGCAATGAGCAGTTCTTC.